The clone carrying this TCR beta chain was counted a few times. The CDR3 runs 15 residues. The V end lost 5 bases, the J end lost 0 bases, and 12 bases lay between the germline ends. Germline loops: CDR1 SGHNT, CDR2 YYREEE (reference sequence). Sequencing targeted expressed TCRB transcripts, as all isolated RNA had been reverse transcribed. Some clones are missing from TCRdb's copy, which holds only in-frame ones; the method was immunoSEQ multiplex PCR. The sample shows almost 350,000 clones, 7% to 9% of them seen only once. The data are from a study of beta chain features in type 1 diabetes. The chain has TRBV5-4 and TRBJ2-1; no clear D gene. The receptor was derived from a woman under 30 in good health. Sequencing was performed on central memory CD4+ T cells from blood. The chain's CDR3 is CASSWGGVSYNEQFF. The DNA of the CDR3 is TGTGCCAGCAGTTGGGGTGGCGTCTCCTACAATGAGCAGTTCTTC.